A selection of T cell receptor beta chains follows, all from one sample in a study of T cell changes during pregnancy in multiple sclerosis. The data were produced by immunoSEQ multiplex PCR, yet TCRdb's version contains in-frame clones alone and is incomplete. The sample yields approximately 30,000 clones, 85% to 90% seen once. Material: CD8+ T cells from peripheral blood mononuclear cells, obtained after pregnancy. All receptors come from a female donor with multiple sclerosis, enrolled in a pregnancy study. Each CDR3 is given with its conserved first and last residue. D genes are given only for firm matches. Size values are once, few and many counts, or a class for expanded clones, and some rows have none.

j_call clone_size d_call v_call cdr3_aa cdr3_nt
TRBJ1-6 . . TRBV12-2 CASRLKVGQVFNRATGYNSPLHF TGTGCAAGTCGCCTAAAGGTTGGACAGGTCTTTAATCGGGCAACGGGCTATAATTCACCCCTCCACTTT
TRBJ1-1 . TRBD1 TRBV7-9 CASSLPDRVGTEAFF TGTGCCAGCAGCTTACCGGACAGGGTTGGCACTGAAGCTTTCTTT
TRBJ1-6 . . TRBV9 CASSTGVGRNSPLHF TGTGCCAGCAGCACGGGGGTCGGAAGGAATTCACCCCTCCACTTT
TRBJ2-1 . . TRBV7-8 CASSLDPHASVVNEQFF TGTGCCAGCAGCTTAGATCCCCACGCCAGTGTCGTCAATGAGCAGTTCTTC
TRBJ1-2 . . TRBV4-1 CASSLGGAGDNYGYTF TGCGCCAGCAGCCTAGGAGGGGCAGGCGACAACTATGGCTACACCTTC
TRBJ1-1 . TRBD1 TRBV7-9 CASSPWTGGGLVAFF TGTGCCAGCAGCCCCTGGACAGGCGGTGGACTGGTAGCTTTCTTT
TRBJ1-2 few TRBD1 TRBV9 CASSPQDRAPGYTF TGTGCCAGCAGCCCTCAGGACAGGGCACCTGGCTACACCTTC
TRBJ1-2 . . TRBV5-6 CASSLGQGNNYGYTF TGTGCCAGCAGCTTGGGGCAGGGTAATAACTATGGCTACACCTTC
TRBJ2-1 . TRBD2 TRBV7-9 CASLAGGAAREQFF TGTGCCAGTCTGGCGGGGGGGGCCGCGCGGGAGCAGTTCTTC
TRBJ1-3 . . TRBV7-2 CASSRDRTSGNTIYF TGTGCCAGCAGCCGCGACAGGACCTCTGGAAACACCATATATTTT
TRBJ2-1 . TRBD1 TRBV9 CASSVVGGAFYEQFF TGTGCCAGCAGCGTAGTAGGGGGCGCTTTTTATGAGCAGTTCTTC
TRBJ2-7 . TRBD1 TRBV4-3 CASSQGDRGSEQYF TGCGCCAGCAGCCAAGGGGACAGGGGGTCCGAGCAGTACTTC
TRBJ2-7 . . TRBV11-2 CASSLPGHLYEQYF TGTGCCAGCAGCTTACCGGGACACCTCTACGAGCAGTACTTC
TRBJ1-3 . . TRBV7-9 CASSLLMQGSGNTIYF TGTGCCAGCAGCTTATTGATGCAGGGCTCTGGAAACACCATATATTTT
TRBJ1-5 few . TRBV19 CASSIDFTGFLQPQHF TGTGCCAGTAGTATAGACTTTACAGGGTTCCTTCAGCCCCAGCATTTT
TRBJ2-2 . TRBD1 TRBV27 CASSLSRTGNGELFF TGTGCCAGCAGTTTATCTAGGACAGGGAACGGGGAGCTGTTTTTT
TRBJ1-2 . . TRBV21-1 CASNTGEHGYTF TGTGCCAGCAACACAGGGGAGCATGGCTACACCTTC
TRBJ2-7 . . TRBV5-8 CASSPRVGQGSYEQYF TGTGCCAGCAGCCCCAGGGTGGGACAAGGCTCCTACGAGCAGTACTTC
TRBJ2-1 . . TRBV9 CASSVALGTPSSYNEQFF TGTGCCAGCAGCGTAGCATTAGGGACTCCTAGCTCCTACAATGAGCAGTTCTTC
TRBJ1-2 . TRBD1 TRBV27 CASSLTQGASYGYTF TGTGCCAGCAGTCTAACACAGGGGGCAAGCTATGGCTACACCTTC
TRBJ2-1 . TRBD2 TRBV7-3 CASSSIDLRGVRYEQFF TGTGCCAGCAGCTCAATCGATTTGCGGGGGGTTCGATATGAGCAGTTCTTC
TRBJ1-5 . TRBD1 TRBV6-6 CASSPRTGGAEPQHF TGTGCCAGCAGTCCGAGGACAGGGGGCGCCGAGCCCCAGCATTTT
TRBJ2-7 . . TRBV27 CASSSGIVYEQYF TGTGCCAGCAGTTCCGGGATCGTGTACGAGCAGTACTTC
TRBJ2-2 . . TRBV10-3 CAISADTNTGELFF TGTGCCATCAGTGCAGACACTAACACCGGGGAGCTGTTTTTT
TRBJ2-3 . . TRBV6-5 CASSASDTDTQYF TGTGCCAGCAGTGCTAGCGACACAGATACGCAGTATTTT
TRBJ1-1 . . TRBV4-2 CASSQDPGEAFF TGTGCCAGCAGCCAAGATCCAGGGGAAGCTTTCTTT
TRBJ1-1 . . TRBV5-1 CASSLGEGSTEAFF TGCGCCAGCAGCTTGGGGGAGGGAAGCACTGAAGCTTTCTTT
TRBJ2-7 once . TRBV6-5 CASSPSPRGYEQYF TGTGCCAGCAGTCCCAGCCCCAGAGGATACGAGCAGTACTTC
TRBJ2-7 . . TRBV7-2 CASSPAADSYEQYF TGTGCCAGCAGCCCAGCGGCAGATTCCTACGAGCAGTACTTC